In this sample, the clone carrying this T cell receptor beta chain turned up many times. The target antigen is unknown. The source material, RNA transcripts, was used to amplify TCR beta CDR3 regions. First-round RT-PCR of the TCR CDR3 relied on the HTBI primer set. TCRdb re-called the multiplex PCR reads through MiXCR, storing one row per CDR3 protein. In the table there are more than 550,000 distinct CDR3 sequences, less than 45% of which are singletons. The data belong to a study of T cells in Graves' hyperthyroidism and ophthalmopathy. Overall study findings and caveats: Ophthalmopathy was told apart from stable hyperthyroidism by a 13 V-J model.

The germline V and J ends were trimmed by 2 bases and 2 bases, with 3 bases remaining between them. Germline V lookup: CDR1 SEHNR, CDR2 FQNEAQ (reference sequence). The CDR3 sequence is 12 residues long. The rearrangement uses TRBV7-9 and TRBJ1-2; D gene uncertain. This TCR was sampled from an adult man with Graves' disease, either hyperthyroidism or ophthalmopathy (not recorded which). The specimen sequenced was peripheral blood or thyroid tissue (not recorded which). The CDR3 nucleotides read TGTGCCAGCAGCTTACCAAACTATGGCTACACCTTC. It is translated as CASSLPNYGYTF. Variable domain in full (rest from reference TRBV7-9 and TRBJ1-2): DTGVSQNPRHKITKRGQNVTFRCDPISEHNRLYWYRQTLGQGPEFLTYFQNEAQLEKSRLLSDRFSAERPKGSFSTLEIQRTEQGDSAMYLCASSLPNYGYTFGSGTRLTVV.